The subject of this entry is one T cell receptor beta chain. Its antigen is undetermined. This entry is derived from a study of shared clonotypes between healthy human individuals. This CDR3 spans 21 amino acids. Germline V gives CDR1 MGHRA, CDR2 YSYEKL. The V and J ends lost 1 base and 11 bases respectively, with 37 bases between them. Findings and caveats of the study: At large depth, rarefaction still showed sorted-subset sequencing to be incomplete. Clonotype sharing among the donors was expected to vary with sequencing depth.

Original methodology: ImmunoSEQ supplied junction-only sequences lacking quality scores, so filtering was different. Profiled with immunoSEQ multiplex PCR; TCRdb holds only in-frame clones, not every one. Clone size and the V and J calls come from that table; the DNA yielded D and trimming. This table has about 1.9 million clones, about 93% appearing once. CD45RO-negative CD8 cells positively selected for CCR7 made up the naive population, which excluded terminally differentiated effector memory CD45RA+ cells. Recent acute infections and vaccinations were absent in the healthy HIV-negative adult donors.

This rearrangement joins TRBV4-1 to TRBJ2-3; D is uncertain. The source material was naive CD8+ T cells from PBMCs. The TCR was taken from a man between 18 and 35 years old in good health. Some clones in this sample may be carry-over from other donors' samples. The CDR3 region is CASSQAVATSIDYAVPSGQYF. As DNA, the CDR3 is TGCGCCAGCAGCCAAGCCGTGGCCACTTCAATAGATTACGCGGTCCCGAGTGGGCAGTATTTT.